The T cell receptor beta chain under discussion was sequenced for a study of blood T cell repertoires in COVID-19. Study background: Material from acute and convalescent COVID-19 was sourced from the United States, Italy and Spain. PBMCs, B-cell-depleted T cells, or T cells were the source of the cDNA or gDNA that made up the material.

In the authors' workflow: Amplification with reference gene primers provided the estimates of nucleated cell counts. The data were produced by immunoSEQ multiplex PCR, yet TCRdb's version contains in-frame clones alone and is incomplete. V, J and clone size were drawn from that table, and D and trimming were deduced from the DNA. The sample lists over 85,000 clones; 70% to 90% were seen once. V was pared by 1 base and J by 2 bases, with 4 bases between. Germline CDR1 LNHDA, CDR2 SQIVND (reference sequence). CDR3 length equals 13 residues. Material: peripheral blood. The rearrangement links TRBV19 to TRBJ2-3, with D unresolved. The sequence was obtained from a human donor with acute or convalescent COVID-19. The donor label of this sample is uncertain. The CDR3 protein is CASSIGHTDTQYF. Written as DNA, the CDR3 is TGTGCCAGTAGTATAGGACACACAGATACGCAGTATTTT.